This T cell receptor beta chain was recorded in a study of T cells in localized non-small cell lung cancer. This clone was recorded only once. Its cognate antigen is unknown. Here immunoSEQ multiplex PCR was the method, and the copy in TCRdb shows in-frame clones only, minus some. Here the sample spans approximately 30,000 clones, approximately 85% being singletons. CDR1 and CDR2 (germline): MNHNS, SASEGT. The V end lost 4 bases, the J end lost 1 base, and 8 bases lay between the germline ends. CDR3 length equals 13 residues. Study-level points and caveats: Since sequencing was restricted to only one region of the tumor, intratumor heterogeneity remains a possibility. Detection in adjacent lung was observed for a median around 59 of the top 100 tumor clones. Highest T cell clonality was seen in uninvolved adjacent lung, surpassing that measured in tumor.

This TCR came from a woman aged 35-75 years with stage III lung adenocarcinoma. This chain joins TRBV6-1 and TRBJ2-7; no firm D call. The sequences come from peripheral blood mononuclear cells, collected before any cancer treatment. CDR3 in amino acids: CASSGTGSYEQYF. For the CDR3, the DNA is TGTGCCAGCAGTGGGACCGGGTCCTACGAGCAGTACTTC.